This entry describes one T cell receptor (beta chain). The sample belongs to a study of blood T cell repertoires in COVID-19. Study-level background: Researchers got acute and convalescent COVID-19 samples from the United States, Italy and Spain. T cells, B-cell-depleted T cells, or PBMCs provided the cDNA or gDNA that served as material.

This CDR3 is 14 amino acids long. CDR1 SGHRS and CDR2 YFSETQ come from the germline V gene. The V gene lost 2 bases and the J gene lost 5 bases, with 13 bases spanning the gap. Original methodology: Estimates of nucleated cell counts were drawn from the amplification of reference gene primers. Generated by immunoSEQ multiplex PCR, the TCRdb table keeps only in-frame clones and is missing some. The V and J calls and clone size are taken from that table; D and trimming were inferred from the DNA. Of approximately 200,000 clones in the sample, roughly 90% were seen once. This TCR was sampled from a man aged 65 to 79 with acute or convalescent COVID-19. The chain carries TRBV5-1 and TRBJ1-1; D might be TRBD1 (6 bases). Sequenced: peripheral blood. CDR3 region: CASSFRDTATEAFF. As DNA, the CDR3 is TGCGCCAGCAGCTTCCGGGACACGGCTACTGAAGCTTTCTTT.